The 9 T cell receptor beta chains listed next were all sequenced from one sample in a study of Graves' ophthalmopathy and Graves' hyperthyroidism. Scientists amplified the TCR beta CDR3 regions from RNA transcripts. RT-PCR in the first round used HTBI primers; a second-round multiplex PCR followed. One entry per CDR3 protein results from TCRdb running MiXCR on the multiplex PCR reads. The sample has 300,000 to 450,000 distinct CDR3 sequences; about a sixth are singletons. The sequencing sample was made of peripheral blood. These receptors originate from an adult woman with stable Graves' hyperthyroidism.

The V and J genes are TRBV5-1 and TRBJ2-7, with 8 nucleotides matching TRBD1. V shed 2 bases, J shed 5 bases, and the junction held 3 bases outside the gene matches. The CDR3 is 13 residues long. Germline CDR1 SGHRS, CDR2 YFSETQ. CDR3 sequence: CASSFEQGDEQYF. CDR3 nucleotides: TGCGCCAGCAGCTTCGAACAGGGGGACGAGCAGTACTTC. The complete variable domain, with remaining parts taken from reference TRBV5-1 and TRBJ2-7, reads KAGVTQTPRYLIKTRGQQVTLSCSPISGHRSVSWYQQTPGQGLQFLFEYFSETQRNKGNFPGRFSGRQFSNSRSEMNVSTLELGDSALYLCASSFEQGDEQYFGPGTRLTVT.

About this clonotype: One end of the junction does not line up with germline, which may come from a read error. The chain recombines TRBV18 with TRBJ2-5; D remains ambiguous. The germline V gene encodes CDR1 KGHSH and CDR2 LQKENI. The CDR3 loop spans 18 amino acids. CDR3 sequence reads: CASSPLARRAQSEETKYF. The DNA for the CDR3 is TGTGCCAGCTCACCACTCGCTCGCCGGGCTCAGTCCGAAGAGACCAAGTACTTC.

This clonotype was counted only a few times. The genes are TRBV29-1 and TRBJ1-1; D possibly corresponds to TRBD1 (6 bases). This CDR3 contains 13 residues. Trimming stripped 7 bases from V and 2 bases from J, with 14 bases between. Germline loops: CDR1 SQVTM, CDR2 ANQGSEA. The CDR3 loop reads CSARRTANTEAFF. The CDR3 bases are TGCAGCGCTCGTCGGACAGCAAACACTGAAGCTTTCTTT.

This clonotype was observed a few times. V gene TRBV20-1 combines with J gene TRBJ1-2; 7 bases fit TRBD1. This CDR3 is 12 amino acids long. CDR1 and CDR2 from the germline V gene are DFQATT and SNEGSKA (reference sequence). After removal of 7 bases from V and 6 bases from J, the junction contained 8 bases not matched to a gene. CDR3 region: CSVWEQGNGYTF. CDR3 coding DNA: TGCAGTGTTTGGGAACAGGGGAATGGCTACACCTTC.

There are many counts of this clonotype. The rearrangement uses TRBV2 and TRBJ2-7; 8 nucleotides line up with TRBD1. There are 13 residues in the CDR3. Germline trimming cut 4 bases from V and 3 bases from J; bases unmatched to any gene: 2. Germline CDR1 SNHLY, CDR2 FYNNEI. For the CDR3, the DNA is TGTGCCAGCAGTGCCGACAGGGGCTACGAGCAGTACTTC. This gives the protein CASSADRGYEQYF. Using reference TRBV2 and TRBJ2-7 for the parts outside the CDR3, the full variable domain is EPEVTQTPSHQVTQMGQEVILRCVPISNHLYFYWYRQILGQKVEFLVSFYNNEISEKSEIFDDQFSVERPDGSNFTLKIRSTKLEDSAMYFCASSADRGYEQYFGPGTRLTVT.

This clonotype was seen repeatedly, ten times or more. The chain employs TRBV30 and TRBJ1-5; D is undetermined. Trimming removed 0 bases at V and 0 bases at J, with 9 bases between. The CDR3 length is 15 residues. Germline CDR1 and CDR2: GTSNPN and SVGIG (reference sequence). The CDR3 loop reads CAWSVGQNSNQPQHF. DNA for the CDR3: TGTGCCTGGAGTGTAGGTCAAAATAGCAATCAGCCCCAGCATTTT.

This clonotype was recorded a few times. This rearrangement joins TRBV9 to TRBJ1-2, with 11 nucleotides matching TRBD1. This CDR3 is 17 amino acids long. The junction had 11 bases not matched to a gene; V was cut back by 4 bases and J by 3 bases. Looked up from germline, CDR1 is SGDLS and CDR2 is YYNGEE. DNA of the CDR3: TGTGCCAGCAGCCCTAGGACAGGGGGCTCCGAGGACTATGGCTACACCTTC. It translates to CASSPRTGGSEDYGYTF.

For the CDR3, the DNA is TGCGCCAGCAGCCAAGATTGGGGATCGGGTCAGCCCCAGCATTTT. Translating gives CASSQDWGSGQPQHF. V usage is TRBV4-3 and J usage is TRBJ1-5, with D unclear. There are 15 residues in the CDR3. V lost 0 bases, J lost 6 bases, and 12 bases lay in between. Germline CDR1 LGHNA, CDR2 YSLEER.

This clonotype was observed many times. DNA for the CDR3: TGTGCCAGTAGTACCCTTCTTGGACAGGGCAATCAGCCCCAGCATTTT. Protein: CASSTLLGQGNQPQHF. This chain connects TRBV19 to TRBJ1-5; 7 bases align to TRBD1. This CDR3 has 16 amino acids. V was pared by 4 bases and J by 2 bases, with 8 bases of the junction left unmatched. Germline V gives CDR1 LNHDA, CDR2 SQIVND (reference sequence).